This T cell receptor beta chain was obtained from a study of blood T cell repertoires in COVID-19. Study context: The analysed material was cDNA or gDNA that came from T cells, B-cell-depleted T cells, or PBMCs.

This CDR3 spans 18 amino acids. From germline, CDR1 is LGHDT and CDR2 YNNKEL (reference sequence). The J segment lost 0 bases and the V segment lost 3 bases, leaving 11 bases of the junction unmatched. Methods used by the authors: Amplification from reference gene primers served as the basis for estimated nucleated cell counts. This table comes from immunoSEQ multiplex PCR, and its TCRdb copy is limited to in-frame clones, with some not included. V and J calls and clone size are as listed in that table; D and trimming were resolved from the DNA. The data show some 200,000 clones, with 70% to 90% seen just once and 2.7% held by the top ten.

Sequencing input: peripheral blood. The receptor was derived from a man aged 35 to 55 with active or convalescent COVID-19. This chain links TRBV3-1 (or the pseudogene TRBV3-2) with TRBJ2-4; 7 bases are shared with TRBD1. The DNA of the CDR3 is TGTGCCAGCAGCCATGCCGGGACAGAAAATTTAGCCAAAAACATTCAGTACTTC. This codes for CASSHAGTENLAKNIQYF.